This entry describes one TCR beta chain. Its antigen target is currently unknown. No much larger clonotype is one base removed from it; base qualities were not supplied. This entry belongs to a study of T-cell memory formation after mild COVID-19 (dated by TCRdb to 2020 to 2022). Notes on the research overall: Most TCR sequence clusters were specific to one of the two donors. In a couple of donors, T-cell clones that expanded and contracted after mild COVID-19 were tracked by sequencing TCRalpha and TCRbeta repertoires over time. Two young, previously healthy adult volunteers made up the cohort, one male and one female.

What the study reported, not specific to this receptor: The study covered only a couple of mild cases, and larger cohorts including severe cases with pre-infection samples were considered necessary. SARS-CoV-2 specificity of the second-wave clones peaking on day 37 was not confirmed. Some responding clones were found in pre-infection memory, which suggests that pre-existing cross-reactive memory T cells took part in the SARS-CoV-2 response. Balanced CD4/CD8 phenotypes were observed for clones contracting from day 15 to 85, whereas a bias towards CD4+ was observed for a second wave of clones expanding from day 15 to 37. Contracting CD4+ clones were located mainly in the CM and EM memory subsets, whereas CD8+ clones were found to be enriched in EMRA.

V loses 6 bases, J loses 4 bases, and the germline ends lie 18 bases apart. Looking up the germline V gene yields CDR1 SQVTM and CDR2 ANQGSEA. Measured from the cysteine to the phenylalanine, the CDR3 is 14 residues long. Just the 42-base CDR3 DNA is kept, in frame starting at base 1. PBMCs were isolated by Ficoll-Paque density gradient centrifugation. Sequencing took place on an Illumina NovaSeq 6000. TCRalpha and TCRbeta cDNA libraries were built by 5'RACE with constant-segment primers, adding sample barcodes and unique molecular identifiers. RNA was extracted from every sample with Trizol reagent. The libraries were amplified in two PCR steps, and the second step added a second sample barcode and Illumina TruSeq adapters. Sequencing of libraries was performed on an Illumina NovaSeq with 2 x 150 bp paired-end reads. Processing in the source paper ran as follows. Demultiplexing of reads and collapsing into UMI-guided consensus sequences were performed with migec v1.2.7. With mixcr v2.1.11, UMI consensuses were aligned to TRA and TRB V and J templates and assembled into clonotypes. Expanded or contracted clonotypes were those called significant by both edgeR and NoisET, with noise models trained on biological replicates. For edgeR calls, the cutoffs were a false discovery rate-adjusted p below 0.01 and a log2 fold-change threshold of 1. As an exploratory analysis of dynamics, PCA with hierarchical clustering was applied to max-normalized trajectories of the 1000 most abundant clonotypes. Each responding clone was given a CD4 or CD8 phenotype based on the CD4+ and CD8+ repertoires, which had been sequenced separately. Using fastp trimming at Q25 and MiXCR clonotype assembly, TCRdb reanalyzed the public sequencing data and kept in-frame beta chains. Every entry covers one CDR3 protein and lists the most common genes and DNA from its rows. The V and J calls shown here were made by TCRdb, not taken from the authors' results. The sample profile shows 450,000 or so distinct CDR3 sequences; about 20% of them were found once. The top ten constitute around 9.2% of the sample.

The receptor's source is an adult woman who had mild COVID-19 (a few samples of this study predate the infection). The sample titles of this study are shuffled in the database, so cell type and time point are left out; the donor was told from shared clones. The receptor chain draws on TRBV29-1 and TRBJ1-1; 5 matching bases give a weak D call of TRBD1. Input material: PBMCs or a T cell subset sorted from them (not recorded which). The encoded CDR3 is CSVLNRGSSTEAFF. The DNA sequence reads TGCAGCGTCCTAAACCGGGGCTCTTCCACTGAAGCTTTCTTT.